The 21 T cell receptor beta chains in this list originate from one sample, sequenced in a study of CD8 T cells in Susac syndrome. Random-hexamer reverse transcription was applied to roughly 0.45 to 1 ug RNA. Each CDR3 protein gets one entry after TCRdb re-called the immunoSEQ multiplex PCR reads with MiXCR. Of 110,000 or so distinct CDR3 sequences listed, 85% to 95% are singletons. Material for sequencing was CD4+ T cells from PBMCs. Receptors originate from a human donor with multiple sclerosis.

V gene TRBV10-3 combines with J gene TRBJ2-5; D not resolved. The CDR3 loop spans 12 amino acids. Germline assignment: CDR1 ENHRY and CDR2 SYGVKD. Trimming shortened V by 2 bases and J by 5 bases, and 6 bases separated the two germline ends. This chain's CDR3 is CAISEMGETQYF. The DNA for the CDR3 is TGTGCCATCAGTGAGATGGGGGAGACCCAGTACTTC.

This chain connects TRBV6-5 to TRBJ1-2; TRBD1 agrees at 8 bases. Germline values: CDR1 MNHEY, CDR2 SVGAGI. J lost 3 bases, V lost 9 bases, and 6 bases had no gene match. The CDR3 totals 13 residues. The CDR3 protein is CASSRGPYYGYTF. CDR3 DNA: TGTGCCAGTAGCAGGGGGCCCTACTATGGCTACACCTTC.

The chain has TRBV6-5 and TRBJ1-2; possibly TRBD1 for D (5 bases). From germline, CDR1 is MNHEY and CDR2 SVGAGI. V dropped 8 bases and J dropped 6 bases, with 10 bases sitting between them. The CDR3 is 11 amino acids. The CDR3 sequence is CASAGGNGYTF. DNA of the CDR3: TGTGCCAGCGCGGGGGGGAATGGCTACACCTTC.

Only one count was recorded for this clonotype. V gene TRBV5-1 combines with J gene TRBJ1-2; D is unclear. This CDR3 region has 13 residues. Germline CDR1 and CDR2: SGHRS and YFSETQ. The V gene lost 8 bases and the J gene lost 2 bases, with 13 bases spanning the gap. Written as DNA, the CDR3 is TGCGCCAGTCGAGACGGACTAAACTATGGCTACACCTTC. It translates to CASRDGLNYGYTF.

The V and J genes are TRBV4-3 and TRBJ2-7; 8 bases line up with TRBD2. The CDR3 contains 13 residues. The germline V gene encodes CDR1 LGHNA and CDR2 YSLEER. V was clipped by 0 bases and J by 12 bases; unmatched bases: 7. In DNA form, the CDR3 reads TGCGCCAGCAGCCAAGACCGGGGGGGCAGAGGGTACTTC. Translated, it gives CASSQDRGGRGYF.

The chain carries TRBV7-9 and TRBJ1-1, with 8 positions matching TRBD1. CDR3 length: 17 residues. The V segment lost 2 bases and the J segment 4 bases; nucleotides outside the gene matches: 12. Germline V CDR1 and CDR2: SEHNR, FQNEAQ (reference sequence). The CDR3 loop is CASSLRADRAAFTEAFF. The CDR3 bases are TGTGCCAGCAGCTTAAGGGCGGACAGGGCTGCCTTCACTGAAGCTTTCTTT.

The genes are TRBV3-1 and TRBJ2-7; 7 nucleotides agree with TRBD1. The germline CDR1 and CDR2 sequences are LGHDT and YNNKEL (reference sequence). The CDR3 extends over 13 amino acids. J was trimmed by 2 bases and V by 8 bases; bases with no gene match: 6. This CDR3 reads CASRDRNAYEQYF. In nucleotides, the CDR3 is TGTGCCAGCCGGGACAGAAATGCCTACGAGCAGTACTTC.

The CDR3 protein is CASSQDLIYGYTF. In nucleotides, the CDR3 is TGTGCCAGCAGCCAAGATTTAATCTATGGCTACACCTTC. V gene TRBV3-1 combines with J gene TRBJ1-2; D gene unclear. The CDR3 is 13 residues long. Trimming removed 0 bases from V and 4 bases from J, with 6 bases in between. Germline values: CDR1 LGHDT, CDR2 YNNKEL (reference sequence).

The chain couples TRBV6-6 to TRBJ2-3; no definite D call. There are 15 residues in the CDR3. V was trimmed by 2 bases and J by 0 bases, leaving 9 bases between them. The germline V gene encodes CDR1 MNHNY and CDR2 SVGAGI (reference sequence). CDR3 loop: CASSYEDFSTDTQYF. CDR3 nucleotides: TGTGCCAGCAGTTACGAGGATTTTAGCACAGATACGCAGTATTTT.

V and J are TRBV20-1 and TRBJ2-3; D might be TRBD1 or TRBD2, each matching 5 bases. The length of the CDR3 is 16 residues. Per germline, CDR1 DFQATT and CDR2 SNEGSKA (reference sequence). Trimming left V 5 bases short and J 0 bases short, with 18 bases between. The CDR3 sequence: CSAAPPGTESTDTQYF. Here the CDR3 DNA reads TGCAGTGCTGCCCCCCCCGGGACGGAAAGCACAGATACGCAGTATTTT.

The chain recombines TRBV30 with TRBJ2-7, with 15 bases identical to TRBD2. In germline, CDR1 is GTSNPN, CDR2 SVGIG (reference sequence). V was clipped by 5 bases and J by 6 bases; unmatched bases: 2. CDR3 length equals 13 residues. The CDR3 coding sequence is TGTGCCTGGGGACTAGCGGGGGGGCTCGAGCAGTACTTC. It translates to CAWGLAGGLEQYF.

This chain connects TRBV3-1 to TRBJ2-5; TRBD1 agrees at 8 bases. The CDR3 runs to 14 residues. After removal of 2 bases from V and 2 bases from J, the junction contained 1 base not matched to a gene. The germline gives CDR1 LGHDT, CDR2 YNNKEL (reference sequence). CDR3 loop: CASSQYRGQETQYF. Written as DNA, the CDR3 is TGTGCCAGCAGCCAATACAGGGGGCAAGAGACCCAGTACTTC.

This rearrangement joins TRBV11-2 to TRBJ1-2; weak D call: TRBD1 (6 bases). Trimming took off 2 bases at V and 5 bases at J, with 9 bases between the two ends. Germline V CDR1 and CDR2: SGHAT, FQNNGV. The CDR3 contains 13 residues. The CDR3 loop reads CASSLWTVYGYTF. The CDR3 bases are TGTGCCAGCAGCTTATGGACAGTTTATGGCTACACCTTC.

This clonotype has a handful of counts. This chain uses TRBV30 with TRBJ2-5; D remains ambiguous. The germline CDR1 and CDR2 sequences are GTSNPN and SVGIG (reference sequence). Trimming stripped 0 bases from V and 5 bases from J, with 7 bases between. This CDR3 comprises 12 residues. CDR3 in amino acids: CAWSVTGETQYF. The CDR3 nucleotides are TGTGCCTGGAGTGTAACTGGGGAGACCCAGTACTTC.

V is TRBV11-3 and J is TRBJ2-3; D is perhaps TRBD1 (6 bases). The V gene lost 5 bases and the J gene lost 7 bases, with 10 bases spanning the gap. The CDR3 consists of 12 residues. Germline values: CDR1 SGHNT, CDR2 YENEEA. The CDR3 loop is CASSHRENTQYF. The CDR3 bases are TGTGCCAGCAGCCACAGGGAAAATACGCAGTATTTT.

The rearrangement uses TRBV2 and TRBJ2-1; 10 bases map to TRBD1. Germline values: CDR1 SNHLY, CDR2 FYNNEI. J was trimmed by 1 base and V by 6 bases; bases with no gene match: 3. The CDR3 contains 15 residues. CDR3 in amino acids: CASRGDRGSYNEQFF. The CDR3 nucleotides are TGTGCCAGCAGGGGGGACAGGGGTTCCTACAATGAGCAGTTCTTC.

The chain carries TRBV19 and TRBJ1-6; D gene uncertain. Germline assignment: CDR1 LNHDA and CDR2 SQIVND (reference sequence). The V end was cut by 5 bases, the J end by 7 bases, with 12 bases between. This CDR3 contains 14 residues. The CDR3 reads CASSFRRQNSPLHF. CDR3 DNA sequence: TGTGCCAGTAGTTTCCGTAGACAAAATTCACCCCTCCACTTT. Full variable domain (remainder filled in from reference TRBV19 and TRBJ1-6): DGGITQSPKYLFRKEGQNVTLSCEQNLNHDAMYWYRQDPGQGLRLIYYSQIVNDFQKGDIAEGYSVSREKKESFPLTVTSAQKNPTAFYLCASSFRRQNSPLHFGNGTRLTVT.

The rearrangement joins TRBV3-1 to TRBJ1-1; no clear D. From germline, CDR1 is LGHDT and CDR2 YNNKEL (reference sequence). The CDR3 extends over 14 amino acids. Trimming took off 0 bases at V and 4 bases at J, with 9 bases between the two ends. CDR3 in DNA: TGTGCCAGCAGCCAAGAGACCGGCGGCACTGAAGCTTTCTTT. This codes for CASSQETGGTEAFF.

The chain is built from TRBV5-1 and TRBJ2-5; TRBD2 matches 10 bases. The CDR3 contains 15 residues. CDR1 and CDR2 (germline): SGHRS, YFSETQ. The V and J ends lost 2 bases and 2 bases, in that order; junction bases with no gene match: 3. DNA for the CDR3: TGCGCCAGCAGCTTTGGACTAGCGGAACAAGAGACCCAGTACTTC. Protein sequence: CASSFGLAEQETQYF. Full variable domain (rest looked up from reference TRBV5-1 and TRBJ2-5): KAGVTQTPRYLIKTRGQQVTLSCSPISGHRSVSWYQQTPGQGLQFLFEYFSETQRNKGNFPGRFSGRQFSNSRSEMNVSTLELGDSALYLCASSFGLAEQETQYFGPGTRLLVL.

The V and J genes are TRBV20-1 and TRBJ1-2; D may be TRBD1 (6 bases). Germline CDR1 reads DFQATT; CDR2 reads SNEGSKA (reference sequence). V was pared by 2 bases and J by 6 bases, with 16 bases between. The CDR3 runs 14 residues. The CDR3 here is CSARLRGMADGYTF. The CDR3 DNA reads as TGCAGTGCTAGACTCAGGGGAATGGCTGATGGCTACACCTTC.

The V call is TRBV20-1, the J call TRBJ2-3; 7 bases line up with TRBD1. With 3 bases clipped from V and 2 bases from J, the junction kept 8 bases outside the gene matches. Germline CDR1 DFQATT, CDR2 SNEGSKA (reference sequence). The CDR3 contains 15 residues. DNA for the CDR3: TGCAGTGCTAGGAGGGGGCTTGGGTTCACAGATACGCAGTATTTT. The encoded protein is CSARRGLGFTDTQYF.